This TCR beta chain is drawn from a study of cytomegalovirus exposure and HLA in healthy donors. Overall study results and limits: Cytomegalovirus-associated TCR beta chains were listed, numbering approximately 150. Later analysis identified a missense DCLRE1C variant that was linked to TCR beta V- and J-gene trimming. Many donors carried some public TCRs, although rarity characterized most TCR sequences.

V was pared by 3 bases and J by 4 bases, with 3 bases of the junction left unmatched. The CDR3 is 14 amino acids. Germline V gene lookup returns CDR1 SGDLS and CDR2 YYNGEE. With 60 Vbeta and 13 Jbeta primers, the PCR was carried out. Clones were sequenced by immunoSEQ multiplex PCR, and TCRdb holds only the in-frame ones, with some missing. The data show roughly 200,000 clones, 70% to 90% seen once. In the case of this clone: Its cognate antigen is unknown.

The specimen sequenced was PBMCs. The origin of this receptor is a woman aged 50 to 60 in good health and CMV-seronegative. The V and J genes are TRBV9 and TRBJ1-5, with 8 bases matching TRBD1. CDR3 loop: CASSAQGANQPQHF. CDR3 sequence (DNA): TGTGCCAGCAGCGCTCAGGGGGCGAATCAGCCCCAGCATTTT.